These T cell receptor beta chains were read from a single sample in a study of shared clonotypes between healthy human individuals. Using immunoSEQ multiplex PCR, the repertoire was profiled, and TCRdb retains in-frame clones only, with some absent. There are roughly 1,100,000 clones in the sample; around 74% occur only once, and about 1.5% lies in the top ten. Sequenced sample: memory CD4+ T cells sorted from blood. Receptors were obtained from a man between 18 and 35 years old in good health. CDR3s include the opening cysteine and the closing phenylalanine or tryptophan. D genes are given only for firm matches. Rows may omit the clone size; those that give it use once, few, many or a size class.

abundance: .
j_gene: TRBJ2-3
v_gene: TRBV4-3
d_gene: .
CDR3aa: CASSPRGGYTDTQYF
CDR3nt: TGCGCCAGCAGCCCCCGGGGCGGATACACAGATACGCAGTATTTT

abundance: .
j_gene: TRBJ1-3
v_gene: TRBV12-5
d_gene: TRBD1
CDR3aa: CASGLTGAGNTIYF
CDR3nt: TGTGCTAGTGGCTTGACAGGGGCTGGAAACACCATATATTTT

abundance: .
j_gene: TRBJ2-4
v_gene: TRBV7-2
d_gene: .
CDR3aa: CASSLSENIQYF
CDR3nt: TGTGCCAGCAGCTTATCCGAAAACATTCAGTACTTC

abundance: .
j_gene: TRBJ1-6
v_gene: TRBV30
d_gene: .
CDR3aa: CAWSVGGYESPLHF
CDR3nt: TGTGCCTGGAGTGTAGGGGGGTACGAATCACCCCTCCACTTT

abundance: .
j_gene: TRBJ2-3
v_gene: TRBV7-2
d_gene: .
CDR3aa: CASSLSGRTDTQYF
CDR3nt: TGTGCCAGCAGCTTATCGGGACGCACAGATACGCAGTATTTT

abundance: .
j_gene: TRBJ1-1
v_gene: TRBV6-1
d_gene: TRBD1
CDR3aa: CASSEGRGQAFF
CDR3nt: TGTGCCAGCAGTGAAGGCAGGGGGCAAGCTTTCTTT

abundance: .
j_gene: TRBJ1-6
v_gene: TRBV30
d_gene: TRBD1
CDR3aa: CAWTKDRVDSPLHF
CDR3nt: TGTGCCTGGACTAAGGACAGGGTGGATTCACCCCTCCACTTT

abundance: .
j_gene: TRBJ1-5
v_gene: TRBV19
d_gene: .
CDR3aa: CASSTDLSNSNQPQHF
CDR3nt: TGTGCCAGTAGTACCGACTTATCAAATAGCAATCAGCCCCAGCATTTT

abundance: .
j_gene: TRBJ2-5
v_gene: TRBV11-2
d_gene: .
CDR3aa: CASSLGSQGEKTQYF
CDR3nt: TGTGCCAGCAGCTTAGGTTCGCAGGGCGAGAAGACCCAGTACTTC

abundance: once
j_gene: TRBJ2-3
v_gene: TRBV5-1
d_gene: .
CDR3aa: CASSPGEYTDTQYF
CDR3nt: TGCGCCAGCTCACCCGGGGAGTACACAGATACGCAGTATTTT

abundance: .
j_gene: TRBJ2-2
v_gene: TRBV5-6
d_gene: .
CDR3aa: CASSPHPENTGELFF
CDR3nt: TGTGCCAGCAGCCCGCACCCCGAGAACACCGGGGAGCTGTTTTTT

abundance: few
j_gene: TRBJ1-4
v_gene: TRBV11-2
d_gene: .
CDR3aa: CASSLTGKSGSNEKLFF
CDR3nt: TGTGCCAGCAGCTTAACAGGAAAGTCGGGATCTAATGAAAAACTGTTTTTT

abundance: .
j_gene: TRBJ2-5
v_gene: TRBV11-2
d_gene: TRBD2
CDR3aa: CASSRGGTRGQETQYF
CDR3nt: TGTGCCAGCAGCCGTGGTGGGACTAGGGGGCAAGAGACCCAGTACTTC

abundance: .
j_gene: TRBJ2-3
v_gene: TRBV6-5
d_gene: .
CDR3aa: CASSSPVGGTDTQYF
CDR3nt: TGTGCCAGCAGTTCCCCTGTCGGGGGCACAGATACGCAGTATTTT

abundance: .
j_gene: TRBJ1-2
v_gene: TRBV11-1
d_gene: .
CDR3aa: CASSVSGQLRSYTF
CDR3nt: TGTGCCAGCAGCGTCTCCGGACAGCTTCGAAGCTACACCTTC

abundance: .
j_gene: TRBJ1-5
v_gene: TRBV18
d_gene: .
CDR3aa: CASSLDTNQPQHF
CDR3nt: TGTGCCAGCTCACTGGACACTAATCAGCCCCAGCATTTT

abundance: .
j_gene: TRBJ2-2
v_gene: TRBV11-3
d_gene: .
CDR3aa: CASSLFRTANTGELFF
CDR3nt: TGTGCCAGCAGCTTATTTCGGACAGCGAACACCGGGGAGCTGTTTTTT

abundance: .
j_gene: TRBJ2-7
v_gene: TRBV5-5
d_gene: .
CDR3aa: CASSLSRGPTYEQYF
CDR3nt: TGTGCCAGCAGCTTGTCTCGCGGTCCAACCTACGAGCAGTACTTC

abundance: few
j_gene: TRBJ2-1
v_gene: TRBV11-2
d_gene: TRBD1
CDR3aa: CASSSRGGQGAYNEQFF
CDR3nt: TGTGCCAGCAGCTCCCGAGGAGGACAGGGAGCCTACAATGAGCAGTTCTTC

abundance: .
j_gene: TRBJ1-5
v_gene: TRBV10-3
d_gene: .
CDR3aa: CAISDGSRNQPQHF
CDR3nt: TGTGCCATCAGTGATGGGTCACGCAATCAGCCCCAGCATTTT

abundance: .
j_gene: TRBJ2-7
v_gene: TRBV6-5
d_gene: .
CDR3aa: CASTGGYEQYF
CDR3nt: TGTGCCAGCACGGGTGGGTACGAGCAGTACTTC

abundance: once
j_gene: TRBJ2-7
v_gene: TRBV7-9
d_gene: .
CDR3aa: CASSPGIVEQYF
CDR3nt: TGTGCCAGCAGCCCTGGGATAGTGGAGCAGTACTTC

abundance: .
j_gene: TRBJ1-2
v_gene: TRBV5-6
d_gene: .
CDR3aa: CASSLPGVYTAGYGYTF
CDR3nt: TGTGCCAGCAGCTTGCCAGGGGTTTATACGGCCGGCTATGGCTACACCTTC

abundance: .
j_gene: TRBJ2-7
v_gene: TRBV11-2
d_gene: TRBD1
CDR3aa: CASSDRQGSYEQYF
CDR3nt: TGTGCCAGCAGCGATCGACAGGGGTCCTACGAGCAGTACTTC

abundance: .
j_gene: TRBJ2-3
v_gene: TRBV9
d_gene: .
CDR3aa: CASSDWQGGLTDTQYF
CDR3nt: TGTGCCAGCAGCGACTGGCAGGGGGGTTTGACAGATACGCAGTATTTT

abundance: .
j_gene: TRBJ1-6
v_gene: TRBV6-5
d_gene: .
CDR3aa: CASSNGGENSPLHF
CDR3nt: TGTGCCAGCAGTAACGGGGGTGAGAATTCACCCCTCCACTTT

abundance: .
j_gene: TRBJ1-6
v_gene: TRBV7-2
d_gene: .
CDR3aa: CASSLGYTNSPLHF
CDR3nt: TGTGCCAGCAGCTTAGGGTACACCAATTCACCCCTCCACTTT

abundance: many
j_gene: TRBJ2-6
v_gene: TRBV28
d_gene: .
CDR3aa: CASSFVPSPRSGANVLTF
CDR3nt: TGTGCCAGCAGTTTCGTTCCCTCACCAAGATCTGGGGCCAACGTCCTGACTTTC

abundance: .
j_gene: TRBJ2-5
v_gene: TRBV11-3
d_gene: TRBD1
CDR3aa: CASSLDRGETQYF
CDR3nt: TGTGCCAGCAGCTTAGACAGGGGGGAGACCCAGTACTTC

abundance: .
j_gene: TRBJ2-3
v_gene: TRBV7-9
d_gene: .
CDR3aa: CASSFIGMSTDTQYF
CDR3nt: TGTGCCAGCAGCTTTATCGGGATGAGCACAGATACGCAGTATTTT

abundance: .
j_gene: TRBJ1-2
v_gene: TRBV2
d_gene: TRBD1
CDR3aa: CASSRDRGNYGYTF
CDR3nt: TGTGCCAGCAGCCGGGACAGGGGCAACTATGGCTACACCTTC

abundance: .
j_gene: TRBJ1-6
v_gene: TRBV10-1
d_gene: .
CDR3aa: CASSATRDNSPLHF
CDR3nt: TGCGCCAGCAGTGCGACCAGGGATAATTCACCCCTCCACTTT

abundance: .
j_gene: TRBJ2-3
v_gene: TRBV12-5
d_gene: .
CDR3aa: CASGPGFTSDTQYF
CDR3nt: TGTGCTAGTGGTCCCGGGTTCACATCAGATACGCAGTATTTT

abundance: .
j_gene: TRBJ2-7
v_gene: TRBV7-2
d_gene: .
CDR3aa: CASSSQTGKVEQYF
CDR3nt: TGTGCCAGCAGCTCCCAAACGGGGAAGGTCGAGCAGTACTTC

abundance: .
j_gene: TRBJ2-7
v_gene: TRBV18
d_gene: .
CDR3aa: CASSPQEGVNSYEQYF
CDR3nt: TGTGCCAGCTCACCACAAGAGGGGGTAAACTCCTACGAGCAGTACTTC

abundance: .
j_gene: TRBJ2-5
v_gene: TRBV6-1
d_gene: TRBD1
CDR3aa: CASSEGTGGRETQYF
CDR3nt: TGTGCCAGCAGTGAGGGGACAGGGGGCAGAGAGACCCAGTACTTC

abundance: .
j_gene: TRBJ1-2
v_gene: TRBV6-5
d_gene: .
CDR3aa: CASSYRLGNYGYTF
CDR3nt: TGTGCCAGCAGCTATCGCCTAGGGAACTATGGCTACACCTTC

abundance: few
j_gene: TRBJ2-1
v_gene: TRBV27
d_gene: TRBD2
CDR3aa: CASSSVLAGGYNEQFF
CDR3nt: TGTGCCAGCAGTTCTGTCCTAGCGGGGGGATACAATGAGCAGTTCTTC

abundance: .
j_gene: TRBJ1-6
v_gene: TRBV5-4
d_gene: .
CDR3aa: CASSRGADYNSPLHF
CDR3nt: TGTGCCAGCAGTCGGGGGGCGGATTATAATTCACCCCTCCACTTT

abundance: .
j_gene: TRBJ2-2
v_gene: TRBV30
d_gene: .
CDR3aa: CAWSGQLNTGELFF
CDR3nt: TGTGCCTGGAGTGGTCAGCTCAACACCGGGGAGCTGTTTTTT

abundance: .
j_gene: TRBJ2-3
v_gene: TRBV4-3
d_gene: .
CDR3aa: CASSQDARLRYTDTQYF
CDR3nt: TGCGCCAGCAGCCAAGATGCCCGGCTCCGGTACACAGATACGCAGTATTTT

abundance: once
j_gene: TRBJ2-3
v_gene: TRBV27
d_gene: TRBD1
CDR3aa: CASSPGTGGRDTQYF
CDR3nt: TGTGCCAGCAGTCCGGGGACAGGGGGCCGTGATACGCAGTATTTT

abundance: .
j_gene: TRBJ1-5
v_gene: TRBV19
d_gene: .
CDR3aa: CASSIYLTDRDSNQPQHF
CDR3nt: TGTGCCAGTAGTATATATCTAACCGACCGGGACAGCAATCAGCCCCAGCATTTT

abundance: once
j_gene: TRBJ2-3
v_gene: TRBV7-9
d_gene: .
CDR3aa: CASSFSLAMSTDTQYF
CDR3nt: TGTGCCAGCAGCTTTTCCCTAGCGATGAGCACAGATACGCAGTATTTT

abundance: .
j_gene: TRBJ2-7
v_gene: TRBV5-6
d_gene: TRBD1
CDR3aa: CASSPDRLFEREQYF
CDR3nt: TGTGCCAGCAGCCCGGACAGGTTATTTGAGCGGGAGCAGTACTTC

abundance: .
j_gene: TRBJ1-6
v_gene: TRBV12-5
d_gene: .
CDR3aa: CASDGTFRDSPLHF
CDR3nt: TGTGCTAGTGACGGGACATTCCGCGATTCACCCCTCCACTTT

abundance: many
j_gene: TRBJ2-5
v_gene: TRBV7-9
d_gene: .
CDR3aa: CASSLRPEETQYF
CDR3nt: TGTGCCAGCAGCTTACGCCCGGAAGAGACCCAGTACTTC

abundance: .
j_gene: TRBJ2-7
v_gene: TRBV7-2
d_gene: TRBD2
CDR3aa: CASSLVAAGGTYEQYF
CDR3nt: TGTGCCAGCAGCTTAGTTGCAGCGGGGGGTACCTACGAGCAGTACTTC

abundance: .
j_gene: TRBJ1-6
v_gene: TRBV28
d_gene: .
CDR3aa: CASSGGGSYNSPLHF
CDR3nt: TGTGCCAGCAGTGGGGGGGGGAGCTATAATTCACCCCTCCACTTT

abundance: .
j_gene: TRBJ2-7
v_gene: TRBV5-6
d_gene: .
CDR3aa: CASSFKGAYEQYF
CDR3nt: TGTGCCAGCAGCTTCAAGGGTGCCTACGAGCAGTACTTC

abundance: .
j_gene: TRBJ1-4
v_gene: TRBV18
d_gene: .
CDR3aa: CASSPGTPNEKLFF
CDR3nt: TGTGCCAGCTCACCTGGGACACCTAATGAAAAACTGTTTTTT

abundance: .
j_gene: TRBJ1-6
v_gene: TRBV5-1
d_gene: .
CDR3aa: CASSLWDSNSPLHF
CDR3nt: TGCGCCAGCAGCTTGTGGGATAGTAATTCACCCCTCCACTTT

abundance: few
j_gene: TRBJ1-5
v_gene: TRBV28
d_gene: .
CDR3aa: CASRGQGSGNQPQHF
CDR3nt: TGTGCCAGCAGAGGGCAGGGGAGCGGCAATCAGCCCCAGCATTTT